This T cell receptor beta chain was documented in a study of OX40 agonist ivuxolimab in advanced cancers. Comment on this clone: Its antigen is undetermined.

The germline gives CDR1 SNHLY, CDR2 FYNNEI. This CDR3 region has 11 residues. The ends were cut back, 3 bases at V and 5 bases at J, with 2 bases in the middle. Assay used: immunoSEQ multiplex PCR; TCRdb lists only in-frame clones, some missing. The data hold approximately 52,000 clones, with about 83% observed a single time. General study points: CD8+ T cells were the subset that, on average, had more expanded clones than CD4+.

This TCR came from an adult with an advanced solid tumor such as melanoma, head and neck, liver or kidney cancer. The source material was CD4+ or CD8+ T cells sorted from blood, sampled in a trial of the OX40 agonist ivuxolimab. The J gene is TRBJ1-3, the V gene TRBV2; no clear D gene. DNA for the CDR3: TGTGCCAGCAGTGACAGAAACACCATATATTTT. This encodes CASSDRNTIYF.